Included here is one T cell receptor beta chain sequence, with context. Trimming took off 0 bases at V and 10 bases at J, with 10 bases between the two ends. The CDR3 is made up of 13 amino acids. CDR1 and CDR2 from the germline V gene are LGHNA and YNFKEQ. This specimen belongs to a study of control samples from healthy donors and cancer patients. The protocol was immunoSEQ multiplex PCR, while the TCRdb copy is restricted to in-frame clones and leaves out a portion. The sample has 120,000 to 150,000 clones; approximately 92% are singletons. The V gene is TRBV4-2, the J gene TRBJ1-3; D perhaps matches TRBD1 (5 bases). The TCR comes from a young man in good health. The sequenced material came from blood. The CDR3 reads CASSQDPRGTIYF. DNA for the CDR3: TGTGCCAGCAGCCAAGATCCTAGGGGAACCATATATTTT.